The 8 T cell receptor beta chains given below trace back to one sample, sequenced in a study of T cell changes during pregnancy in multiple sclerosis. Repertoires were generated with immunoSEQ multiplex PCR, while TCRdb's copy carries only in-frame clones and drops some. The sample lists 60,000 or so clones; about 87% were seen once. The source material was peripheral blood from another person, used as feeder cells. Every receptor here comes from a human donor whose cells served as feeder cells for cultures in a pregnancy study.

The chain combines TRBV28 with TRBJ1-2; TRBD1 matches 7 bases. With 2 bases clipped from V and 8 bases from J, the junction kept 14 bases outside the gene matches. The CDR3 runs 16 residues. Germline CDR1 MDHEN, CDR2 SYDVKM. CDR3 region: CASSLGQDYLPGGYTF. The CDR3, as DNA: TGTGCCAGCAGTTTAGGACAGGACTACCTACCAGGCGGCTACACCTTC.

This chain uses TRBV11-1 with TRBJ1-2; D gene ambiguous. The CDR3 is 14 residues long. CDR1 SGHAT and CDR2 FQDESV come from the germline V gene (reference sequence). V gave up 1 base and J gave up 2 bases, with 8 bases separating them. The CDR3, as DNA: TGTGCCAGCAGCTTAGGGTCGGGGAACTATGGCTACACCTTC. It is translated as CASSLGSGNYGYTF.

The chain couples TRBV25-1 to TRBJ1-5; possible D gene TRBD1, 5 bases. There are 15 residues in the CDR3. CDR1 MGHDK and CDR2 SYGVNS come from the germline V gene. Trimming removed 1 base at V and 2 bases at J, with 9 bases between. The CDR3 DNA follows: TGTGCCAGCAGTGAATCCGGGGGACGCAATCAGCCCCAGCATTTT. Its translation is CASSESGGRNQPQHF. Combining the CDR3 with reference TRBV25-1 and TRBJ1-5 gives the whole variable domain EADIYQTPRYLVIGTGKKITLECSQTMGHDKMYWYQQDPGMELHLIHYSYGVNSTEKGDLSSESTVSRIRTEHFPLTLESARPSHTSQYLCASSESGGRNQPQHFGDGTRLSIL.

The chain links TRBV19 to TRBJ2-2; 7 bases agree with TRBD1. The CDR3 is 16 amino acids. Germline-derived CDR1 and CDR2 are LNHDA and SQIVND (reference sequence). V was pared by 7 bases and J by 7 bases, with 15 bases of the junction left unmatched. DNA for the CDR3: TGTGCCAGTATCAAAACCCAGGGACAGTGGAGCGGGGAGCTGTTTTTT. It codes for CASIKTQGQWSGELFF.

J is TRBJ1-2 and V is TRBV30; 8 bases fit TRBD1. V shed 2 bases and J 5 bases; nucleotides not matched to a gene: 4. Germline CDR1 and CDR2: GTSNPN and SVGIG (reference sequence). This CDR3 is 13 amino acids long. CDR3 coding DNA: TGTGCCTGGAGTAGGGACAGGCCTTATGGCTACACCTTC. Protein product: CAWSRDRPYGYTF.

The genes are TRBV5-1 and TRBJ1-2; perhaps TRBD1 as D (5 bases). The CDR3 sequence is 14 residues long. The V gene's germline CDR1 is SGHRS and CDR2 YFSETQ. The V end lost 0 bases, the J end lost 7 bases, and 13 bases lay between the germline ends. The CDR3 region has the DNA TGCGCCAGCAGCTTGGAACCGGGGGTGAGTGGCTACACCTTC. As protein: CASSLEPGVSGYTF. Full variable domain (rest looked up from reference TRBV5-1 and TRBJ1-2): KAGVTQTPRYLIKTRGQQVTLSCSPISGHRSVSWYQQTPGQGLQFLFEYFSETQRNKGNFPGRFSGRQFSNSRSEMNVSTLELGDSALYLCASSLEPGVSGYTFGSGTRLTVV.

The V gene is TRBV20-1, the J gene TRBJ1-2, with D possibly matching TRBD1 (5 bases). CDR1 DFQATT and CDR2 SNEGSKA come from the germline V gene (reference sequence). CDR3 length: 10 residues. CDR3 nucleotides: TGCAGGGGGGGGGATACTGGCTACACCTTC. It is translated as CRGGDTGYTF.

This sequence joins TRBV28 and TRBJ2-1, with 8 bases identical to TRBD1. V lost 5 bases, J lost 4 bases, and 7 bases stayed unmatched. The germline V gene encodes CDR1 MDHEN and CDR2 SYDVKM. The CDR3 sequence is 15 residues long. The CDR3 coding sequence is TGTGCCAGCAGTACCATAGGACAGGGTTACAATGAGCAGTTCTTC. It translates to CASSTIGQGYNEQFF.